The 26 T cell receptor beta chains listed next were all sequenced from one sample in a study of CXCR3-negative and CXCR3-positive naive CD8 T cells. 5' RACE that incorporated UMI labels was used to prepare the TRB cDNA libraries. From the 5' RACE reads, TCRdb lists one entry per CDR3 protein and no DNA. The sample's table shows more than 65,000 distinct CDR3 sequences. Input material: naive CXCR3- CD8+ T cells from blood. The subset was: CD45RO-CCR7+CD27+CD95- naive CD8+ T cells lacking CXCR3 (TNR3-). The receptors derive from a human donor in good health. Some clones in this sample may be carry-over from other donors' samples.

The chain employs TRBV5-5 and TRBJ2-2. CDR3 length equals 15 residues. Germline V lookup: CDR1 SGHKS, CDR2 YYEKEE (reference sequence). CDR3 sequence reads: CASSLADLRTGELFF.

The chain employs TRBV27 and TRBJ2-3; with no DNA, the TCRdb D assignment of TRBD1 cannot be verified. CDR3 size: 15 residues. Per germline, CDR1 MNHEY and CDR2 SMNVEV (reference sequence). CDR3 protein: CASSLIPGGPDTQYF.

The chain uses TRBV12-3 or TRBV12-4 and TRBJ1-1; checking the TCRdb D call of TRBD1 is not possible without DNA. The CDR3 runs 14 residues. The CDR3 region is CASSLSGGNTEAFF.

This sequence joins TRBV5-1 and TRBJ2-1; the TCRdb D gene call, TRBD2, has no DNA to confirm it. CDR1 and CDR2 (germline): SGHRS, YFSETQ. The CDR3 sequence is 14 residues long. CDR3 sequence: CASSNGLADNEQFF.

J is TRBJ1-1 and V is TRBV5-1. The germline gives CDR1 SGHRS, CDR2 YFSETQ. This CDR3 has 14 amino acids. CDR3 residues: CASSYVGESTEAFF. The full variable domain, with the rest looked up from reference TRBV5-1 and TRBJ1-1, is KAGVTQTPRYLIKTRGQQVTLSCSPISGHRSVSWYQQTPGQGLQFLFEYFSETQRNKGNFPGRFSGRQFSNSRSEMNVSTLELGDSALYLCASSYVGESTEAFFGQGTRLTVV.

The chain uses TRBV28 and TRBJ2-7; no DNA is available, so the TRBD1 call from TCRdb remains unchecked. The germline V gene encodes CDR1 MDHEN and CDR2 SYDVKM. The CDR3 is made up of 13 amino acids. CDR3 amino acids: CASSSTGGIEQYF.

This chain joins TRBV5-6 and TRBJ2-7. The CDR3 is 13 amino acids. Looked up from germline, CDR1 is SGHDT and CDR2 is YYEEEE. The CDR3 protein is CASSPEASYEQYF.

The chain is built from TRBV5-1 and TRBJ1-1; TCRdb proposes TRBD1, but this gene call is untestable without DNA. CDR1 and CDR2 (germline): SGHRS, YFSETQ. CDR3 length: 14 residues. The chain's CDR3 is CASSLVPDRVEAFF.

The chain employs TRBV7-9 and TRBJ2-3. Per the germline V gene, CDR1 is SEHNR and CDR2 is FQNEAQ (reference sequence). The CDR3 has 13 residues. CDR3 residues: CASSLGSTDTQYF.

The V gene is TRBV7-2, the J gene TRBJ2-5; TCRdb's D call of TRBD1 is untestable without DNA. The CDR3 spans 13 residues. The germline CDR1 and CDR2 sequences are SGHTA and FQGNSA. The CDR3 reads CASRTGYQETQYF. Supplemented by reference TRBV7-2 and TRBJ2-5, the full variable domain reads GAGVSQSPSNKVTEKGKDVELRCDPISGHTALYWYRQSLGQGLEFLIYFQGNSAPDKSGLPSDRFSAERTGGSVSTLTIQRTQQEDSAVYLCASRTGYQETQYFGPGTRLLVL.

CDR3 region: CASSNDRGPYEQYF. This chain links TRBV7-9 with TRBJ2-7. The CDR3 is 14 residues long. In germline, CDR1 is SEHNR, CDR2 FQNEAQ (reference sequence).

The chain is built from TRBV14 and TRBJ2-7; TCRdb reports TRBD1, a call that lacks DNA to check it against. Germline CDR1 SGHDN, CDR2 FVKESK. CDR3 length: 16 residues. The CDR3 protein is CASSQGPRQGGREQYF.

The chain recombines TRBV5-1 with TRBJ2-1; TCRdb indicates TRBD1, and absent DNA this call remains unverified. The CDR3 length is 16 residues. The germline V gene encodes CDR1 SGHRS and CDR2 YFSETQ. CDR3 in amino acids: CASSYDGRTLYNEQFF.

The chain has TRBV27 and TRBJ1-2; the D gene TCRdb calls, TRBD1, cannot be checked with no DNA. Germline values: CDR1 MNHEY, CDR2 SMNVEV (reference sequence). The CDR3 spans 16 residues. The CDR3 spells CASSPYHNGDSYGYTF.

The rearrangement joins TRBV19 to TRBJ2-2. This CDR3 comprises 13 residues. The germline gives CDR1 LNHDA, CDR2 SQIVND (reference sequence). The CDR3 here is CASSIGSRGELFF.

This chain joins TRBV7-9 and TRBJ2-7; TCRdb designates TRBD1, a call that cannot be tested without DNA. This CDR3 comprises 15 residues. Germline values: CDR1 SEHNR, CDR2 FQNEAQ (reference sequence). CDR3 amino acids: CASSSGTGQSYEQYF.

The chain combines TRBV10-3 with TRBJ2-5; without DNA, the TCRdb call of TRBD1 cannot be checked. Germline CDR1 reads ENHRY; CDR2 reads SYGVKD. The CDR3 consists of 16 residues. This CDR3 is CAISESDRALQETQYF.

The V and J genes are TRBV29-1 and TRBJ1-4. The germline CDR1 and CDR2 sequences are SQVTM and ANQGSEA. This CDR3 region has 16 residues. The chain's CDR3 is CSVEIARQGPGEKLFF. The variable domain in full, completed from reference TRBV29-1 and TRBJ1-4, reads SAVISQKPSRDICQRGTSLTIQCQVDSQVTMMFWYRQQPGQSLTLIATANQGSEATYESGFVIDKFPISRPNLTFSTLTVSNMSPEDSSIYLCSVEIARQGPGEKLFFGSGTQLSVL.

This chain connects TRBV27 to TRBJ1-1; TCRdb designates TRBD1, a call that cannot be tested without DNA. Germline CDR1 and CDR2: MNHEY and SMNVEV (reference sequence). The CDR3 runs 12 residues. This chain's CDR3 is CASSLPGAEAFF.

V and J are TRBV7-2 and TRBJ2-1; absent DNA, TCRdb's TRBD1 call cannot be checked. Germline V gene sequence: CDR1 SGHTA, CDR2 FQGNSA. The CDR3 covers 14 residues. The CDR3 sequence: CASRPLLGHNEQFF.

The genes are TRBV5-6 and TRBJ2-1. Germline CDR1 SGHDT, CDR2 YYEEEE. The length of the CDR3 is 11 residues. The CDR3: CASSLENEQFF.

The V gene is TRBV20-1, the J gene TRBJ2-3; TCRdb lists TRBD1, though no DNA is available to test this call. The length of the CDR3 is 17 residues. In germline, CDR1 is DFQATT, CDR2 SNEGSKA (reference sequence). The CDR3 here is CSARDLRTGVRLDTQYF.

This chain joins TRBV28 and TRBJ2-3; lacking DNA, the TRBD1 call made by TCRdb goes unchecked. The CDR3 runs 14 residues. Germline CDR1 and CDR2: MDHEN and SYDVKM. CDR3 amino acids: CASSFTQGTDTQYF.

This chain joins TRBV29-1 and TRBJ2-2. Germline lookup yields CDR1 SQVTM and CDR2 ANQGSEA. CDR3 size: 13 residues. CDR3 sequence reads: CSVEEGNTGELFF.

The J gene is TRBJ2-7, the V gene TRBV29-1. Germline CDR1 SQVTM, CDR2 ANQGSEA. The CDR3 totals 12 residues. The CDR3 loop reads CSVAGLEYEQYF.

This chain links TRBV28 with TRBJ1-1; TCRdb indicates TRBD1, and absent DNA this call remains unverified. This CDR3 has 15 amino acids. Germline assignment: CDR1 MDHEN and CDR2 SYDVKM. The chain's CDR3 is CASSLFTGGLTEAFF.